This T cell receptor beta chain was recovered during a study of T cell clonotyping in hematopoietic cell transplantation. Study findings and constraints: Cells were unsorted, so CD4 and CD8 contributions were not separated. Pathologically expanded recipient clonotypes increased progressively from day 30 to day 180 as diversity fell. Broader posttransplant TCR repertoire diversity was predicted by graft donor and pretransplant recipient Inverse Simpson Index values.

In the case of this clone: The antigen is unknown.

The CDR3 is 14 amino acids. CDR1 and CDR2 from the germline V gene are MGHRA and YSYEKL. Trimming removed 4 bases from V and 4 bases from J, with 10 bases in between. TCRdb keeps only in-frame clones here, not all; method: immunoSEQ multiplex PCR. Of about 13,000 clones listed, around 90% are singletons. Sequencing was carried out using peripheral blood mononuclear cells. This TCR came from a man aged 30 to 39 in good health. Some clones in this sample may be carry-over from other donors' samples. The rearrangement joins TRBV4-1 to TRBJ2-2; D ambiguous. CDR3 loop: CASSPLSSTGELFF. For the CDR3, the DNA is TGCGCCAGCAGCCCTTTGTCCAGCACCGGGGAGCTGTTTTTT.